This TCR beta chain derives from a study of shared clonotypes between healthy human individuals. Study-level results: Estimated richness values were generally larger in naive subsets than in memory subsets.

There are 13 residues in the CDR3. Germline lookup yields CDR1 MNHNY and CDR2 SVGAGI (reference sequence). The J segment lost 6 bases and the V segment lost 6 bases, leaving 6 bases of the junction unmatched. Each PCR replicate from the sorted subsets contained about 200 ng DNA, which is around 30,000 T cell genomes. Assay: immunoSEQ multiplex PCR; the TCRdb copy retains only in-frame clones and omits some. The sample holds about 320,000 clones, 80% to 90% seen once. To note about this clone: Its specificity is not known.

The sequenced sample was memory CD8+ T cells sorted from blood. Subset here: CD45RO+ cells pooled with CCR7-negative TemRA cells. This chain joins TRBV6-6 and TRBJ1-2; 8 nucleotides line up with TRBD1. This TCR came from a man aged 18 to 29 in good health. This CDR3 is CASSDRGSDGYTF. CDR3 coding DNA: TGTGCCAGCAGCGACAGGGGATCGGATGGCTACACCTTC.